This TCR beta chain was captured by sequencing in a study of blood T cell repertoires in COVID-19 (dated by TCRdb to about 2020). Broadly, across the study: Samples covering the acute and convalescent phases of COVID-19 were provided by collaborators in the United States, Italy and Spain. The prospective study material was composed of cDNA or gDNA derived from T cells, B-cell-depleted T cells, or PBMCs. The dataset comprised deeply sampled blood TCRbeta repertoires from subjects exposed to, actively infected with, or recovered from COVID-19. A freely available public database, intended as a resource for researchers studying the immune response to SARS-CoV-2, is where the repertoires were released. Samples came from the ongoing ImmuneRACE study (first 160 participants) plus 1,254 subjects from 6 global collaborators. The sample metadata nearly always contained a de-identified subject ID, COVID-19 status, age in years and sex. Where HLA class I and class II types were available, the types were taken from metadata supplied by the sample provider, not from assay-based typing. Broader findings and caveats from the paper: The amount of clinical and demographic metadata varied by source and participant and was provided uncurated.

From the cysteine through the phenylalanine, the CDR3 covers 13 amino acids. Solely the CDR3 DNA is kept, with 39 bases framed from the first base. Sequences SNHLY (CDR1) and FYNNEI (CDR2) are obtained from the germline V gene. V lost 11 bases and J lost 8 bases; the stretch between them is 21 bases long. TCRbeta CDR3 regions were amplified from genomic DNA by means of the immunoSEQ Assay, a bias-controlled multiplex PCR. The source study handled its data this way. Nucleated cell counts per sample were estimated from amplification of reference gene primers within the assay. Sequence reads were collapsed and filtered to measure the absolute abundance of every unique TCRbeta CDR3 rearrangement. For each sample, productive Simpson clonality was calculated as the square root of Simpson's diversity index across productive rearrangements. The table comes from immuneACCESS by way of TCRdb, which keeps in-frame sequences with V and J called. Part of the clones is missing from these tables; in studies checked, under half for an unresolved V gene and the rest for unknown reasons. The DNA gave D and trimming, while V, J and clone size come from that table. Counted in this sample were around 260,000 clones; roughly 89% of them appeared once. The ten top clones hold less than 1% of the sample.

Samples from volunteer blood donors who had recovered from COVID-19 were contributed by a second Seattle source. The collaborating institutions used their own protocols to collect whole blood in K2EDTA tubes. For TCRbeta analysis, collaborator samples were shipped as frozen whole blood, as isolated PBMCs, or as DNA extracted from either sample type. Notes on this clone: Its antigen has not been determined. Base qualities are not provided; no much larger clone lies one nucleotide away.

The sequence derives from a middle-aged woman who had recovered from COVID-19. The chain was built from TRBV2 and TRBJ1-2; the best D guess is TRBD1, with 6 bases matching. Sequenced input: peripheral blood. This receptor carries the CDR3 CAPTGSTFEGYTF. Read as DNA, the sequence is TGTGCCCCCACAGGGTCGACTTTCGAAGGCTACACCTTC.